These 30 T cell receptor beta chains were all obtained from the same sample, sequenced in a study of T-cell reconstitution after alpha-beta-depleted transplantation in children. This sample's TCRbeta library carried unique molecular identifier barcodes. TCRdb fed the PCR reads into MiXCR, producing one record per CDR3 protein. The data show approximately 240,000 distinct CDR3 sequences, 9% to 10% seen once. Sample: PBMCs from the stem cell graft donor, taken from the stem cell graft. Source of these receptors: a human donor who donated a stem cell graft to a child with SCID.

This clonotype was seen ten or more times. The chain joins TRBV20-1 to TRBJ2-7; TRBD1 might be the D (5 bases). Trimming took off 5 bases at V and 3 bases at J, with 17 bases between the two ends. The CDR3 has 14 residues. Germline V lookup: CDR1 DFQATT, CDR2 SNEGSKA (reference sequence). CDR3 sequence: CSAGDPDKNYEQYF. The CDR3 nucleotides read TGCAGTGCTGGGGATCCGGACAAGAACTACGAGCAGTACTTC.

This clonotype was recorded many times. The CDR3 sequence is CSARRAGSTEDTQYF. In DNA, the CDR3 is TGCAGTGCTAGAAGGGCAGGGAGTACGGAGGATACGCAGTATTTT. This chain uses TRBV20-1 with TRBJ2-3; the D gene could be TRBD1 or TRBD2 (5 bases each). Germline CDR1 and CDR2: DFQATT and SNEGSKA (reference sequence). The CDR3 runs 15 residues. Between the trimmed V and J ends, which lost 2 bases and 6 bases, there was a span of 18 bases.

The rearrangement uses TRBV5-4 and TRBJ2-7, with D perhaps TRBD1 or TRBD2 (5 bases each). Germline assignment: CDR1 SGHNT and CDR2 YYREEE (reference sequence). The CDR3 is 13 amino acids. V lost 5 bases, J lost 2 bases, and 11 bases lay in between. CDR3 in DNA: TGTGCCAGCAGGGGGGACCCAACCTACGAGCAGTACTTC. Encoded protein: CASRGDPTYEQYF.

This clonotype was observed many times. This chain joins TRBV6-4 and TRBJ1-5; 10 positions match TRBD1. The V segment lost 10 bases and the J segment 5 bases; nucleotides outside the gene matches: 5. The CDR3 extends over 13 amino acids. The germline V gene has CDR1 MRHNA and CDR2 SNTAGT. CDR3 in amino acids: CATDRGLDQPQHF. CDR3 coding DNA: TGTGCCACAGACAGGGGGCTGGATCAGCCCCAGCATTTT.

As concerns this clonotype: This may stem from a read error, because a much larger clone lies one nucleotide away. The chain carries TRBV7-9 and TRBJ1-1; weak D call: TRBD1 (5 bases). V lost 5 bases to trimming and J lost 3 bases, with 16 bases between them. The CDR3 loop spans 15 amino acids. Germline V gene sequence: CDR1 SEHNR, CDR2 FQNEAQ (reference sequence). The CDR3 nucleotides are TGTGCCAGCAGCACCCCGGGACCGACGTACACTGAAGCTTTCTTT. It translates to CASSTPGPTYTEAFF.

This clonotype was counted only a few times. This CDR3 reads CSAIVLPGTLENIQYF. Written as DNA, the CDR3 is TGCAGTGCTATCGTGCTCCCCGGGACACTCGAAAACATTCAGTACTTC. The chain combines TRBV20-1 with TRBJ2-4; tentative D call: TRBD1 (6 bases). Germline CDR1 DFQATT, CDR2 SNEGSKA (reference sequence). The CDR3 totals 16 residues. V was trimmed by 4 bases and J by 5 bases, leaving 21 bases between them.

This clonotype was detected many times. The chain recombines TRBV7-2 with TRBJ2-5, with TRBD2 identical over 12 bases. Looked up from germline, CDR1 is SGHTA and CDR2 is FQGNSA. The CDR3 loop spans 16 amino acids. With 5 bases clipped from V and 1 base from J, the junction kept 5 bases outside the gene matches. The chain's CDR3 is CASSLRLAGAQETQYF. The CDR3 DNA is TGTGCCAGCAGCCTACGACTAGCGGGGGCCCAAGAGACCCAGTACTTC.

This clonotype was observed a few times. The V gene is TRBV5-1, the J gene TRBJ2-5, with D uncertain. The V and J ends lost 1 base and 5 bases respectively, with 12 bases between them. CDR1 and CDR2 (germline): SGHRS, YFSETQ. The CDR3 extends over 14 amino acids. The CDR3 reads CASSLMISDETQYF. The CDR3 DNA is TGCGCCAGCAGCTTGATGATTAGTGACGAGACCCAGTACTTC.

This clonotype was seen ten or more times. The J gene is TRBJ1-5, the V gene TRBV6-1, with a tentative D call TRBD1 (5 bases). Looked up from germline, CDR1 is MNHNS and CDR2 is SASEGT. V dropped 3 bases and J dropped 3 bases, with 18 bases sitting between them. The CDR3 is 17 amino acids. The CDR3 sequence is CASSELGGIGYNQPQHF. The CDR3 nucleotides are TGTGCCAGCAGTGAGTTGGGGGGAATCGGGTACAATCAGCCCCAGCATTTT.

The sample holds many counts of this clonotype. The genes are TRBV7-9 and TRBJ1-1; D remains unclear. Germline assignment: CDR1 SEHNR and CDR2 FQNEAQ (reference sequence). The CDR3 spans 18 residues. V lost 2 bases and J 0 bases, leaving 19 bases between the germline ends. CDR3 nucleotides: TGTGCCAGCAGCTTACCTCCGAGACTTCCTGACATGAACACTGAAGCTTTCTTT. Its translation: CASSLPPRLPDMNTEAFF.

In the case of this clonotype: Since a much larger clone is just one base distant, this may be a read error. The rearrangement joins TRBV5-1 to TRBJ1-2; the match to TRBD1 covers 9 bases. Germline lookup yields CDR1 SGHRS and CDR2 YFSETQ. The CDR3 has 14 residues. CDR3 nucleotides: TGCGCCAGCAGCGGGGGACAGGGATCCTATGGCTACCCCTTC. Protein product: CASSGGQGSYGYPF.

A single count supports this clonotype. The V and J genes are TRBV18 and TRBJ1-4, with TRBD1 as a possible D gene (6 bases). This CDR3 spans 17 amino acids. V was trimmed by 2 bases and J by 0 bases, leaving 13 bases between them. Germline V gene sequence: CDR1 KGHSH, CDR2 LQKENI. CDR3 sequence reads: CASSPDGGLATNEKLFF. The DNA for the CDR3 is TGTGCCAGCTCACCAGACGGGGGGCTTGCAACTAATGAAAAACTGTTTTTT.

This clonotype was detected many times. This chain links TRBV7-9 with TRBJ1-6; no definite D call. The CDR3 sequence is 13 residues long. The V gene lost 8 bases and the J gene lost 8 bases, with 13 bases spanning the gap. Germline V lookup: CDR1 SEHNR, CDR2 FQNEAQ (reference sequence). CDR3 protein: CASVGDPHSPLHF. CDR3 sequence (DNA): TGTGCCAGCGTGGGAGACCCCCATTCACCCCTCCACTTT.

This clonotype was detected many times. This chain connects TRBV20-1 to TRBJ2-3; no reliable D call. Trimming left V 0 bases short and J 2 bases short, with 6 bases between. From germline, CDR1 is DFQATT and CDR2 SNEGSKA (reference sequence). This CDR3 has 13 amino acids. CDR3 DNA sequence: TGCAGTGCTAGAGAGGTCTCCACAGATACGCAGTATTTT. Protein: CSAREVSTDTQYF.

This clonotype has ten or more counts. This chain links TRBV7-2 with TRBJ1-1; no reliable D call. Per the germline V gene, CDR1 is SGHTA and CDR2 is FQGNSA. The CDR3 spans 13 residues. Between the trimmed V and J ends, which lost 5 bases and 7 bases, there was a span of 14 bases. This chain's CDR3 is CASSPQAGGEAFF. The CDR3, as DNA: TGTGCCAGCAGCCCGCAAGCGGGTGGTGAAGCTTTCTTT.

This clonotype showed up many times. V gene TRBV21-1 combines with J gene TRBJ2-5; the D call in the table, TRBD1, was not verified against the DNA. TRBV21-1 is recorded as a pseudogene. The CDR3 is 12 residues long. CDR3 sequence reads: CASSKGIREAYF. CDR3 bases: TGTGCCAGCAGCAAAGGAATCCGGGAAGCGTACTTC.

This clonotype was detected ten times or more. This chain links TRBV7-3 with TRBJ2-1; 10 nucleotides match TRBD2. The CDR3 totals 17 residues. V dropped 2 bases and J dropped 4; count of bases not matched to a gene: 8. The germline gives CDR1 SGHTA, CDR2 FQGTGA. Written as DNA, the CDR3 is TGTGCCAGCAGCTTATCGCTAGCGGGGGCCCTATACAATGAGCAGTTCTTC. It encodes CASSLSLAGALYNEQFF.

This clonotype was observed at least ten times. The V and J genes are TRBV7-9 and TRBJ1-1; 9 bases match TRBD1. This CDR3 contains 14 residues. The germline V gene has CDR1 SEHNR and CDR2 FQNEAQ (reference sequence). J was trimmed by 5 bases and V by 4 bases; bases with no gene match: 5. The CDR3 DNA sequence: TGTGCCAGCAGCTCGAGACAGGGGGGTACTGAAGCTTTCTTT. Its translation: CASSSRQGGTEAFF.

This clonotype was recorded at least ten times. The chain couples TRBV3-1 to TRBJ2-1; D possibly corresponds to TRBD2 (6 bases). The germline gives CDR1 LGHDT, CDR2 YNNKEL (reference sequence). This CDR3 spans 13 amino acids. The V and J ends lost 2 bases and 9 bases respectively, with 11 bases between them. As DNA, the CDR3 is TGTGCCAGCAGCCAAATAGCCGGGGGTGAGCAGTTCTTC. This translates into CASSQIAGGEQFF.

This clonotype appeared many times. The chain links TRBV19 to TRBJ1-5; 8 bases are a match to TRBD1. V was pared by 4 bases and J by 3 bases, with 8 bases of the junction left unmatched. Germline assignment: CDR1 LNHDA and CDR2 SQIVND (reference sequence). The CDR3 sequence is 16 residues long. CDR3 sequence reads: CASSKLTGVTNQPQHF. The CDR3 DNA reads TGTGCCAGTAGTAAATTGACAGGGGTGACCAATCAGCCCCAGCATTTT.

The rearrangement joins TRBV12-3 or TRBV12-4 to TRBJ1-2; D not certain. The length of the CDR3 is 12 residues. The V and J ends lost 6 bases and 5 bases respectively, with 10 bases between them. The CDR3 is CASSKPGYGYTF. The CDR3 nucleotides read TGTGCCAGCAGCAAACCGGGATATGGCTACACCTTC.

To note about this clonotype: A much bigger clone sits one base away, suggesting this may be a read error. The J gene is TRBJ2-3, the V gene TRBV2; perhaps D is TRBD1 or TRBD2 (5 bases each). The CDR3 has 12 residues. The V and J ends lost 4 bases and 6 bases respectively, with 8 bases between them. Germline CDR1 is SNHLY and CDR2 is FYNNEI. CDR3 nucleotide sequence: TGTGCCAGCAGTGGGGGGTCGGATACGCAGTATTTT. Amino acids: CASSGGSDTQYF.

The table lists this clonotype with many counts. The chain employs TRBV6-6 and TRBJ1-2, with D possibly TRBD1 on 5 matching bases. V lost 2 bases to trimming and J lost 8 bases, with 12 bases between them. Germline V CDR1 and CDR2: MNHNY, SVGAGI (reference sequence). CDR3 length: 13 amino acids. The CDR3 DNA sequence: TGTGCCAGCAGTTACGGGACCGCGGAGGGCTACACCTTC. Translating it yields CASSYGTAEGYTF.

At least ten counts were recorded for this clonotype. The chain employs TRBV3-1 and TRBJ1-4; D is unresolved. The germline V gene has CDR1 LGHDT and CDR2 YNNKEL (reference sequence). CDR3 length: 14 residues. V was cut by 2 bases and J by 7 bases, with 11 bases left in between. The CDR3 bases are TGTGCCAGCAGCCAATCAGGATTAAGTGAAAAACTGTTTTTT. Translating it yields CASSQSGLSEKLFF.

This clonotype was counted many times. This sequence joins TRBV20-1 and TRBJ1-2; 7 positions agree with TRBD1. Unmatched junction bases numbered 8, after V lost 6 bases and J lost 7 bases. There are 12 residues in the CDR3. From germline, CDR1 is DFQATT and CDR2 SNEGSKA (reference sequence). The CDR3 coding sequence is TGCAGTGCAGGGGGCTACAGGGGTGGCTACACCTTC. Amino acid sequence: CSAGGYRGGYTF.

This clonotype showed up many times. The CDR3 sequence: CSARTVYNEQFF. The CDR3 DNA follows: TGCAGCGCGAGGACAGTTTACAATGAGCAGTTCTTC. The V call is TRBV29-1, the J call TRBJ2-1, with TRBD1 as a possible D gene (6 bases). The CDR3 loop spans 12 amino acids. Germline V CDR1 and CDR2: SQVTM, ANQGSEA. The V and J ends lost 7 bases and 4 bases respectively, with 11 bases between them.

This clonotype was detected many times. The V gene is TRBV6-2 or TRBV6-3, the J gene TRBJ2-7; unclear D gene. The CDR3 spans 13 residues. The V end lost 0 bases, the J end lost 7 bases, and 10 bases lay between the germline ends. Germline V lookup: CDR1 MNHEY, CDR2 SVGEGT. CDR3 sequence reads: CASSYSVPPEQYF. The CDR3 DNA sequence: TGTGCCAGCAGTTACTCGGTGCCCCCGGAGCAGTACTTC.

This clonotype was counted many times. The V and J genes are TRBV6-1 and TRBJ1-1; 7 bases match TRBD1. There are 15 residues in the CDR3. The germline V gene encodes CDR1 MNHNS and CDR2 SASEGT. Germline trimming cut 5 bases from V and 3 bases from J; bases unmatched to any gene: 9. CDR3 sequence: CASSRDSPNYTEAFF. CDR3 sequence (DNA): TGTGCCAGCAGTCGGGACAGCCCGAATTACACTGAAGCTTTCTTT.

The CDR3 DNA sequence: TGTGCCAGCAGTGACGGGACACCGATCTATGGCTACACCTTC. Encoded protein: CASSDGTPIYGYTF. This chain uses TRBV6-1 with TRBJ1-2; D possibly corresponds to TRBD1 (6 bases). V was clipped by 3 bases and J by 4 bases, with 12 bases between them. Germline-derived CDR1 and CDR2 are MNHNS and SASEGT. The CDR3 is 14 amino acids.

This clonotype has only a few counts. The chain couples TRBV28 to TRBJ2-5, with D tentatively TRBD2 (5 bases). The ends were cut back, 6 bases at V and 7 bases at J, with 18 bases in the middle. The CDR3 sequence is 14 residues long. CDR1 MDHEN and CDR2 SYDVKM come from the germline V gene. The DNA for the CDR3 is TGTGCCAGCAGGACCCCGGGGAGTTTGACGACCCAGTACTTC. This gives the protein CASRTPGSLTTQYF. Based on the CDR3 plus reference TRBV28 and TRBJ2-5, the full variable domain is DVKVTQSSRYLVKRTGEKVFLECVQDMDHENMFWYRQDPGLGLRLIYFSYDVKMKEKGDIPEGYSVSREKKERFSLILESASTNQTSMYLCASRTPGSLTTQYFGPGTRLLVL.